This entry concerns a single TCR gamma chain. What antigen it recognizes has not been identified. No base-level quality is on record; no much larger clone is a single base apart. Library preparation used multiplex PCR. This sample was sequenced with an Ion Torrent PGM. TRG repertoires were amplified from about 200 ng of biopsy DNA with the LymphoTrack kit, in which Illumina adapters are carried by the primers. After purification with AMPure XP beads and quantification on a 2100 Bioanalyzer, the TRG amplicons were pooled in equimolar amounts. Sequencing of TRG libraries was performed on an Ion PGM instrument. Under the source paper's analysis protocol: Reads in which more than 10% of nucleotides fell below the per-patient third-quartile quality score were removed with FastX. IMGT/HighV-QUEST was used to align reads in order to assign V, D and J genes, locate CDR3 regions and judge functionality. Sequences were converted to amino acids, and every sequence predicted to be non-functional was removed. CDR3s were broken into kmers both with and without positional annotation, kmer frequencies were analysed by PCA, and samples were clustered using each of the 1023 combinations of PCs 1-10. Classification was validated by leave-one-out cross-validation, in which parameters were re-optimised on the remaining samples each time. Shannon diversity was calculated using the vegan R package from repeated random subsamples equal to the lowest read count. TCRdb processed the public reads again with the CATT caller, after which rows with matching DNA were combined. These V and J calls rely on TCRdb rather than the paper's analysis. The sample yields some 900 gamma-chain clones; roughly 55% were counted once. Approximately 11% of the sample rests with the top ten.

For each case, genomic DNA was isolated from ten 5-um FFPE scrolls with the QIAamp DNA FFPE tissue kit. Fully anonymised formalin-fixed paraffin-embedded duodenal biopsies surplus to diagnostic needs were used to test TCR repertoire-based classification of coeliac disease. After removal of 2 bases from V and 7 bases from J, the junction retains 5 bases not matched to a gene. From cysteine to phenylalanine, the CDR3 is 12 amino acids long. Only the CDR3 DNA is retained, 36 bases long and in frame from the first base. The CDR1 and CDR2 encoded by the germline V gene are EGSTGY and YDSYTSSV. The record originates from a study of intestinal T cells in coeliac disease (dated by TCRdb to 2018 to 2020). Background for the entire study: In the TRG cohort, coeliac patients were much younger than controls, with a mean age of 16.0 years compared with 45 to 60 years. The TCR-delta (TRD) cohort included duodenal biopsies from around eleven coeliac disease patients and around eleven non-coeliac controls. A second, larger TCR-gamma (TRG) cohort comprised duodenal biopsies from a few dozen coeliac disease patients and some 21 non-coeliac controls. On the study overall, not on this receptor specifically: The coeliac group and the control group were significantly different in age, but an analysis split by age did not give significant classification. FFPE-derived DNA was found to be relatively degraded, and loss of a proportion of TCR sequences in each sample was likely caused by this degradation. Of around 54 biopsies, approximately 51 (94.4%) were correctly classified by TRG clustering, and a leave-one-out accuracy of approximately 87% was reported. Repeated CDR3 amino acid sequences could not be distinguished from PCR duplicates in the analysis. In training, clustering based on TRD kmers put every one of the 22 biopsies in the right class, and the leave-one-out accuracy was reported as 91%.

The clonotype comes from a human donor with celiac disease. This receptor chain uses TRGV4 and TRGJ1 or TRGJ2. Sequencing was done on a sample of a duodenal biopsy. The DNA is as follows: TGTGCCACCTGGGATGAGCGGTATAAGAAACTCTTT. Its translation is CATWDERYKKLF.